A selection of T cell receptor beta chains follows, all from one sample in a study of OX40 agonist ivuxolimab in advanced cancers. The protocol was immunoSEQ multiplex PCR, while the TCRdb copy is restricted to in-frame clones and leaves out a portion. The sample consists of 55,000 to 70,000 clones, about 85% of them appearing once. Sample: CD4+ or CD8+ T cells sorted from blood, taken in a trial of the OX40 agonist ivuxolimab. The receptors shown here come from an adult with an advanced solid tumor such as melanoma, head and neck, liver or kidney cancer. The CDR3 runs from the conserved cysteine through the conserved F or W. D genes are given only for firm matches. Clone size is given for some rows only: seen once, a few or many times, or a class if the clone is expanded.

CDR3 DNA: TGTGCCAGTAGTAAAAGGTCTGGCACGGGCACAGATACGCAGTATTTT; CDR3 protein: CASSKRSGTGTDTQYF; D gene: -; clone size: -; J gene: TRBJ2-3; V gene: TRBV19
CDR3 DNA: TGTGCCAGTAGTATCTCCTCTGGGGCCAACGTCCTGACTTTC; CDR3 protein: CASSISSGANVLTF; D gene: -; clone size: -; J gene: TRBJ2-6; V gene: TRBV19
CDR3 DNA: TGTGCCAGTAGTATTGGGGGGGAGTACAATGAGCAGTTCTTC; CDR3 protein: CASSIGGEYNEQFF; D gene: TRBD2; clone size: -; J gene: TRBJ2-1; V gene: TRBV19
CDR3 DNA: TGTGCCAGCAGCTTAGTTTCCTACGAGCAGTACTTC; CDR3 protein: CASSLVSYEQYF; D gene: -; clone size: -; J gene: TRBJ2-7; V gene: TRBV7-9
CDR3 DNA: TGTGCCAGCAGTTTCAGGGGGCACCGCACAGATACGCAGTATTTT; CDR3 protein: CASSFRGHRTDTQYF; D gene: TRBD1; clone size: few; J gene: TRBJ2-3; V gene: TRBV27
CDR3 DNA: TGTGCCAGCAGCTTAACGGGGGGCACTGAAGCTTTCTTT; CDR3 protein: CASSLTGGTEAFF; D gene: -; clone size: -; J gene: TRBJ1-1; V gene: TRBV7-2
CDR3 DNA: TGTGCCAGCAGCTTGGGGCAGGTTGGCTACGAGCAGTACTTC; CDR3 protein: CASSLGQVGYEQYF; D gene: -; clone size: -; J gene: TRBJ2-7; V gene: TRBV5-5
CDR3 DNA: TGTGCCAGTCACGCGGGGGCCTGGCTCCCAGATACGCAGTATTTT; CDR3 protein: CASHAGAWLPDTQYF; D gene: -; clone size: -; J gene: TRBJ2-3; V gene: TRBV28
CDR3 DNA: TGTGCCAGCAGCTTGGTTGTGGCTGGGGAGCTGTTTTTT; CDR3 protein: CASSLVVAGELFF; D gene: -; clone size: -; J gene: TRBJ2-2; V gene: TRBV5-6
CDR3 DNA: TGTGCCAGCAACCGCGACAGATCCTCCTACGAGCAGTACTTC; CDR3 protein: CASNRDRSSYEQYF; D gene: -; clone size: -; J gene: TRBJ2-7; V gene: TRBV2
CDR3 DNA: TGCGCCAGCAGCCAAGATGGGGTAGGCAATCAGCCCCAGCATTTT; CDR3 protein: CASSQDGVGNQPQHF; D gene: -; clone size: -; J gene: TRBJ1-5; V gene: TRBV4-1